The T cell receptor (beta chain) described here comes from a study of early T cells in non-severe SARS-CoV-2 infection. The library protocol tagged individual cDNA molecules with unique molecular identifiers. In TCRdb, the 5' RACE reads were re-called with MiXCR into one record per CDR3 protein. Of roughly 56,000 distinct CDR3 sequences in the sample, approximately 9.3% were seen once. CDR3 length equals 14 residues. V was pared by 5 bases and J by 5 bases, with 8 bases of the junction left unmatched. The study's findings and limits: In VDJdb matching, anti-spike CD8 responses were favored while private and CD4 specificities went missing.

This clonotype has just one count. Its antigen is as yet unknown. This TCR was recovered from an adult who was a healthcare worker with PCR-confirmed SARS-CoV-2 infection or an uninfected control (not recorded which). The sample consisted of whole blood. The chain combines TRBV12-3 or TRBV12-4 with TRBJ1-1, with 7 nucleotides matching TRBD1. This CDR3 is CASSPLQGSTEAFF. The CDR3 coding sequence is TGTGCCAGCAGTCCTCTACAGGGGTCAACTGAAGCTTTCTTT.